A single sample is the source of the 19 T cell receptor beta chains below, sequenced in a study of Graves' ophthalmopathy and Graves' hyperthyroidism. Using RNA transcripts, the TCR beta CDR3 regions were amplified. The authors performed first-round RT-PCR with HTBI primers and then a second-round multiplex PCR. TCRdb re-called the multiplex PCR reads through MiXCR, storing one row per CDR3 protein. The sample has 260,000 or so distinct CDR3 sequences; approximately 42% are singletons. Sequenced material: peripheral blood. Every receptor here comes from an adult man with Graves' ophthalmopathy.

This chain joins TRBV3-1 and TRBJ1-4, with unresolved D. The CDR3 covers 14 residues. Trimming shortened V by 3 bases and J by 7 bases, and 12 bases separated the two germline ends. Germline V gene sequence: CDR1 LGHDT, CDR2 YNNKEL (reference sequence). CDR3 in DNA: TGTGCCAGCAGCCATTTAGGAGACGGTGAAAAACTGTTTTTT. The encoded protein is CASSHLGDGEKLFF.

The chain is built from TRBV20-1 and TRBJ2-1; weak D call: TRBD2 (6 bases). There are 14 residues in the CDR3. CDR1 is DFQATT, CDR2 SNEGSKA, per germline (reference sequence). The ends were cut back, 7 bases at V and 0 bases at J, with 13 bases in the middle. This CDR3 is CSVLAQSSYNEQFF. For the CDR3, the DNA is TGCAGTGTACTAGCTCAGAGCTCCTACAATGAGCAGTTCTTC.

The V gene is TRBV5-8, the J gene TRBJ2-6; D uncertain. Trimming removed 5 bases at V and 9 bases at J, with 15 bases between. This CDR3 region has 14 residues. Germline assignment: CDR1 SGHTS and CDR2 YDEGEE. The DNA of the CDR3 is TGTGCCAGCAGTGAAGGGATGGCAGGCAACGTCCTGACTTTC. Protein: CASSEGMAGNVLTF.

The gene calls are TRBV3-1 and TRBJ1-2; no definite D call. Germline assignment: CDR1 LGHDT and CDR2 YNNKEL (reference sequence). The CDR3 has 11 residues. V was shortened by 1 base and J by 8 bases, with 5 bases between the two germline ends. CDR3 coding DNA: TGTGCCAGCAGCCAAGCCCGGGGCTACACCTTC. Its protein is CASSQARGYTF.

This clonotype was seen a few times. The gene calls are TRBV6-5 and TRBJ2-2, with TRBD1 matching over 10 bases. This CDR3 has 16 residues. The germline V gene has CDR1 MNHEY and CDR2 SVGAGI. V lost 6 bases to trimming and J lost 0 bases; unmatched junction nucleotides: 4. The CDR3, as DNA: TGTGCCAGCAGGAGACAGGGGGCAGCGAACACCGGGGAGCTGTTTTTT. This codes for CASRRQGAANTGELFF.

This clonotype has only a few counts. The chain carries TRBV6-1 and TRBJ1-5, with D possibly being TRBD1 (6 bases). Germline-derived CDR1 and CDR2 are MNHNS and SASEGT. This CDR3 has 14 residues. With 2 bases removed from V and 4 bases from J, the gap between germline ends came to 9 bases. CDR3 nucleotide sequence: TGTGCCAGCAGTGAAATCGGACAGAATCAGCCCCAGCATTTT. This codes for CASSEIGQNQPQHF.

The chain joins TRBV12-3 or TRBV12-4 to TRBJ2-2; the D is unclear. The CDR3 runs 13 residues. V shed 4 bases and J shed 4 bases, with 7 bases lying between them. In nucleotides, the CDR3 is TGTGCCAGCAGTTCCTCTATCACCGGGGAGCTGTTTTTT. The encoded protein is CASSSSITGELFF.

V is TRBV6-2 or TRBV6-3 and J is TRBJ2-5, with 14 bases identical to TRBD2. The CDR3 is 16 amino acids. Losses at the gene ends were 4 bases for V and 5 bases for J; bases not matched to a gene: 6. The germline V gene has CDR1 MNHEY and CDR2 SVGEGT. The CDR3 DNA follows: TGTGCCAGCAGTTTTGGGACTAGCGGGAGTGGGGAGACCCAGTACTTC. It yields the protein CASSFGTSGSGETQYF.

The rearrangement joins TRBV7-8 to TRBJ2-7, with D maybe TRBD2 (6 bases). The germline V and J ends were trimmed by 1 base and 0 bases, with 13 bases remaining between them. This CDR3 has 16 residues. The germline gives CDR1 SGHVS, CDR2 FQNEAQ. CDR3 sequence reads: CASSLGRDLISYEQYF. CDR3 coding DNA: TGTGCCAGCAGCTTAGGGAGGGATCTCATCTCCTACGAGCAGTACTTC.

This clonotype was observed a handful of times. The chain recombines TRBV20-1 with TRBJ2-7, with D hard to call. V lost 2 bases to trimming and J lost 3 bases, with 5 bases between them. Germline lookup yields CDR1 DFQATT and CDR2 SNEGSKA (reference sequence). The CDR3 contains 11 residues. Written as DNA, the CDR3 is TGCAGTGCTAGATCCAACTACGAGCAGTACTTC. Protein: CSARSNYEQYF.

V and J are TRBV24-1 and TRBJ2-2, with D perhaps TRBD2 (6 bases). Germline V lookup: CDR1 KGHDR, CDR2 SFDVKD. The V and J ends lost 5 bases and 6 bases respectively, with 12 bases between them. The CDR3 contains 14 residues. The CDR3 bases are TGTGCCACCAGTGGGGCGGGAAGCGCCGGGGAGCTGTTTTTT. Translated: CATSGAGSAGELFF.

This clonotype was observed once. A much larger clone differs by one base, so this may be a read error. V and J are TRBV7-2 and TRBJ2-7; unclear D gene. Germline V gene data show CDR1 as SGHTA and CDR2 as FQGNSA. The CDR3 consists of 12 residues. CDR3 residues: CAGSLRLGAQYF. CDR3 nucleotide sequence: TGTGCCGGCAGCCTCCGACTCGGAGCTCAGTACTTC.

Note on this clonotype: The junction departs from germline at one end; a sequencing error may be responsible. The CDR3 coding sequence is TGCAGCGTTGGCGTGAAGTACGTGCAGTACTTC. It codes for CSVGVKYVQYF. The chain uses TRBV29-1 and TRBJ2-7; D remains unclear. There are 11 residues in the CDR3. CDR1 is SQVTM and CDR2 is ANQGSEA in the germline V gene.

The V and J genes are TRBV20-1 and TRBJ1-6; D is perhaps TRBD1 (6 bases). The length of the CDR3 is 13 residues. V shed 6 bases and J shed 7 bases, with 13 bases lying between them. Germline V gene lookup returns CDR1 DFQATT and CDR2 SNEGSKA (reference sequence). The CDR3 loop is CSARAGVNSPLHF. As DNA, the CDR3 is TGCAGTGCCAGGGCAGGGGTGAATTCACCCCTCCACTTT.

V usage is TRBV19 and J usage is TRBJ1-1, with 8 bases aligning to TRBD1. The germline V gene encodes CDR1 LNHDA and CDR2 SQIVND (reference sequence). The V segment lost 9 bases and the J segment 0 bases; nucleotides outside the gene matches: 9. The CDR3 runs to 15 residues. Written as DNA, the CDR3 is TGTGCCAGCAGCGCACGGGACAGGCTGAACACTGAAGCTTTCTTT. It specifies CASSARDRLNTEAFF.

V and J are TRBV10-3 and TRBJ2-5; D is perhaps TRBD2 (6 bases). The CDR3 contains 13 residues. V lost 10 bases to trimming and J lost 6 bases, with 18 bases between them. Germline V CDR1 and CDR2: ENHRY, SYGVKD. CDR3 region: CASTPRGDQTQYF. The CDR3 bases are TGTGCCAGCACCCCGCGCGGGGATCAGACCCAGTACTTC.

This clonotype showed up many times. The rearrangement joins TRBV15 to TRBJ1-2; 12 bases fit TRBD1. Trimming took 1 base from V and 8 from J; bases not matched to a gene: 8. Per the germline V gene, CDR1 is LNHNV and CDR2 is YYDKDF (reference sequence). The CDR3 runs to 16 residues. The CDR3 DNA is TGTGCCACCAGCAGAGCTACCGGGACAGGGGGCGGCGGCTACACCTTC. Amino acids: CATSRATGTGGGGYTF.

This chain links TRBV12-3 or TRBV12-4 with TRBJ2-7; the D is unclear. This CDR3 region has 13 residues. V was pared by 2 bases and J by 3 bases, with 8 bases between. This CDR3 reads CASSLQENYEQYF. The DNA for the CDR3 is TGTGCCAGCAGTTTACAGGAGAACTACGAGCAGTACTTC.

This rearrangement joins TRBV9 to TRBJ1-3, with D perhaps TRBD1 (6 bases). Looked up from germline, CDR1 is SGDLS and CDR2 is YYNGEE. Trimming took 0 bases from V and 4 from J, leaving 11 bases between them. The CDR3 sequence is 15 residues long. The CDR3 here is CASSVGTGRGNTIYF. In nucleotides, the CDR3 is TGTGCCAGCAGCGTAGGAACAGGGCGAGGAAACACCATATATTTT. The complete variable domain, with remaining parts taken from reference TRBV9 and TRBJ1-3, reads DSGVTQTPKHLITATGQRVTLRCSPRSGDLSVYWYQQSLDQGLQFLIQYYNGEERAKGNILERFSAQQFPDLHSELNLSSLELGDSALYFCASSVGTGRGNTIYFGEGSWLTVV.